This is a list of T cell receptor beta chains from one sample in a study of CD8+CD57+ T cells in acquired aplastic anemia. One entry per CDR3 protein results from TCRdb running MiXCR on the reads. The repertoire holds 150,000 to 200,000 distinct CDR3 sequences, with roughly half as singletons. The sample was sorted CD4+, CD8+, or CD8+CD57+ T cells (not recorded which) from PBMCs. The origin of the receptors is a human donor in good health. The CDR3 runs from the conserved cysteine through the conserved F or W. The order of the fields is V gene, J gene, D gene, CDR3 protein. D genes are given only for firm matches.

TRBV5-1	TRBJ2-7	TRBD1	CASSARQGAGYEQYF
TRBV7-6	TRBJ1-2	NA	CASSTQRTNYGYTF
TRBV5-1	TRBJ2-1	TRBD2	CASSFHSGRANEQFF
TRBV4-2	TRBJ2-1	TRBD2	CASSQPWTSGYNEQFF
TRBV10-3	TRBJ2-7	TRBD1	CAISEFGQGRGLEQYF
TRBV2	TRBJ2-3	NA	CASRPRSTDTQYF
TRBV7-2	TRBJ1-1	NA	CASSLPSGQNTEAFF
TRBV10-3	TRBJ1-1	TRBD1	CAISDGTGASEAFF
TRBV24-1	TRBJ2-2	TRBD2	CATSGSIAGGRTGELFF
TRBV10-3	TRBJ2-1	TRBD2	CAISSGRTSYNEQFF
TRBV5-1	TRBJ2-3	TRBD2	CASSRGPSGRTGTDTQYF
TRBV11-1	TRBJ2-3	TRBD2	CASSLLSGGATWYYF
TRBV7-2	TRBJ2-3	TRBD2	CASSLVGTSGSADTQYF
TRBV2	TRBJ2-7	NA	CASSLGRDYERYF
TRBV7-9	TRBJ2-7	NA	CASSFGQTYEQYF
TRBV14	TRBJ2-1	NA	CASSQGGIEQFF
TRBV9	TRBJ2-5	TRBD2	CASSVGGREQETQYF
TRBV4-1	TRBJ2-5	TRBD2	CASSQVLGLARQETQYF
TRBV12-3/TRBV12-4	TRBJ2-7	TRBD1	CASSFPQQGAYEQYF
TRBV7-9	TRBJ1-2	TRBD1	CASSFGQGINYGYTF
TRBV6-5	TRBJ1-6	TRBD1	CASSYGQVNSPLHF
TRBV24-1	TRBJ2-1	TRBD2	CATSDRTSGSDEQFF
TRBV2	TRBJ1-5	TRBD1	CASSGQTGGLVQPQHF
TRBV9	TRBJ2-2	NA	CASSVSGGELFF
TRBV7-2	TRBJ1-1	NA	CASGAEAFF
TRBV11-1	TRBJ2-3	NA	CASSTRGASTDTQYF
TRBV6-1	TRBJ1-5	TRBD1	CASTRGGGRDQPQHF
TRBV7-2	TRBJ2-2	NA	CASGTGELFF
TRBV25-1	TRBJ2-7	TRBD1	CASSELGTGYEQYF
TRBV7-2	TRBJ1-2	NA	CASSSRGGGDGYTF
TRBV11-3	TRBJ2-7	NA	CASSLRAYEQYF
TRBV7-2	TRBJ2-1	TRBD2	CASTAGGYNEQFF
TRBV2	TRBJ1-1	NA	CASSDPREVTEAFF
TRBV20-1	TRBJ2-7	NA	CSASNSQGHYEQYF
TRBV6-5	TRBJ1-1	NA	CASSYEGNTEAFF
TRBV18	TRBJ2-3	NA	CASSLMMQDWDTQYF
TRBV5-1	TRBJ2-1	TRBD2	CASSLVPAGGYNEQFF
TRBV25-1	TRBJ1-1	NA	CASSALRVGLTEAFF
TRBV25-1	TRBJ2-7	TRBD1	CASSVRLGTAKAYEQYF
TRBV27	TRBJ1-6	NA	CASSLGRINSPLHF
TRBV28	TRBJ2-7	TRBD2	CASSLFTSGSYEQYF
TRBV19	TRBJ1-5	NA	CASSQGSNQPQHF
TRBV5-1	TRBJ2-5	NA	CASSLGTVALGETQYF
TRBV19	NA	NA	CASNRVGTDTQHF
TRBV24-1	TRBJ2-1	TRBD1	CATNPGTGKKQFF
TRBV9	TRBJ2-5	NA	CASSVTQGPQYF